This passage covers 8 T cell receptor beta chains from one sample sequenced in a study of yellow fever vaccine responses in identical twins. TCRdb itself ran the RT-PCR reads through MiXCR, one entry per CDR3 protein. The data contain 3,000 to 4,000 distinct CDR3 sequences, around 83% of them singletons. The material was T cells from blood (PBMCs), unsorted or a sorted subset (not recorded which), obtained before or after yellow fever vaccination (not recorded which). Receptors were obtained from a woman under 30 who received the yellow fever vaccine.

This clonotype turned up a few times. In DNA form, the CDR3 reads TGCGCCAGCAGCCAAGATCGTCGGGGAGAGACCCAGTACTTC. This codes for CASSQDRRGETQYF. The chain is built from TRBV4-1 and TRBJ2-5; tentative D call: TRBD2 (5 bases). The germline V gene encodes CDR1 MGHRA and CDR2 YSYEKL. Trimming removed 0 bases from V and 4 bases from J, with 9 bases in between. The CDR3 totals 14 residues.

The sample holds one count of this clonotype. The V call is TRBV11-1, the J call TRBJ2-7, with TRBD1 matching 7 bases. There are 15 residues in the CDR3. The V gene's germline CDR1 is SGHAT and CDR2 FQDESV (reference sequence). Trimming cost V 4 bases and J 3 bases; bases outside gene matches: 9. CDR3 in DNA: TGTGCCAGCAGCTCTCGGGACAGTGGCGTCTACGAGCAGTACTTC. Its translation is CASSSRDSGVYEQYF.

By share, this clonotype ranks as large. The V gene is TRBV13, the J gene TRBJ1-6, with 9 bases lining up with TRBD1. V shed 7 bases, J shed 9 bases, and the junction held 10 bases outside the gene matches. This CDR3 has 15 residues. The V gene's germline CDR1 is PRHDT and CDR2 FYEKMQ (reference sequence). The CDR3 DNA reads as TGTGCCAGCATGGATTTAACAGGGGGCTTTTCACCCCTCCACTTT. It encodes CASMDLTGGFSPLHF.

The chain uses TRBV5-4 and TRBJ2-7, with 10 bases aligning to TRBD2. Germline V lookup: CDR1 SGHNT, CDR2 YYREEE (reference sequence). Trimming took 10 bases from V and 1 from J; bases not matched to a gene: 8. The CDR3 is 14 amino acids. In DNA, the CDR3 is TGTGCCGGGGGGTGGACTAGCGGTTCCTACGAGCAGTACTTC. It codes for CAGGWTSGSYEQYF.

V and J are TRBV7-6 and TRBJ2-5; either TRBD1 or TRBD2 may supply D (6 bases each). Germline V gene sequence: CDR1 SGHVS, CDR2 FNYEAQ. The V gene lost 1 base and the J gene lost 5 bases, with 8 bases spanning the gap. The CDR3 length is 13 residues. The CDR3 here is CASSLEGGETQYF. The CDR3 DNA follows: TGTGCCAGCAGCTTAGAGGGGGGTGAGACCCAGTACTTC.

The rearrangement uses TRBV4-1 and TRBJ2-3; no clear D. This CDR3 has 14 residues. CDR1 is MGHRA and CDR2 is YSYEKL in the germline V gene. Trimming removed 1 base from V and 2 bases from J, with 7 bases in between. The CDR3 DNA sequence: TGCGCCAGCAGCCAAGGTCGTTACACAGATACGCAGTATTTT. Its translation is CASSQGRYTDTQYF.

The gene calls are TRBV23-1 and TRBJ2-3, with D possibly being TRBD1 (5 bases). TRBV23-1 is an open reading frame whose function is uncertain. CDR3 length: 14 residues. V was cut by 3 bases and J by 2 bases, with 9 bases left in between. CDR3 sequence reads: CASSQWGPTDTQYF. Here the CDR3 DNA reads TGCGCCAGCAGTCAGTGGGGCCCCACAGATACGCAGTATTTT.

This rearrangement joins TRBV4-3 to TRBJ2-1; TRBD2 aligns across 8 bases. Germline assignment: CDR1 LGHNA and CDR2 YSLEER. The length of the CDR3 is 19 residues. Trimming removed 0 bases from V and 4 bases from J; junction bases left unmatched: 14. The CDR3 loop is CASSQELNLAGGWYNEQFF. The CDR3 nucleotides read TGCGCCAGCAGCCAAGAATTAAATTTGGCGGGAGGATGGTACAATGAGCAGTTCTTC.